This T cell receptor beta chain was identified during a study of cytomegalovirus exposure and HLA in healthy donors. Study details: HLA-typed donors were the source of about 85 million unique TCRs, which an early data release held.

The CDR3 length is 14 residues. Germline V gives CDR1 MGHRA, CDR2 YSYEKL. The V gene lost 3 bases and the J gene lost 4 bases, with 10 bases spanning the gap. A multiplex PCR was run with 60 Vbeta primers and 13 Jbeta primers. Sequencing used immunoSEQ multiplex PCR; TCRdb keeps in-frame clones, though not all of them. The table lists some 120,000 clones, approximately 78% of them singletons. Sequenced material: PBMCs. The chain employs TRBV4-1 and TRBJ1-5; possibly TRBD1 for D (6 bases). This TCR was sampled from a man aged 25 to 45 in good health and CMV-seropositive. CDR3 sequence reads: CASSHGQTNQPQHF. The CDR3 nucleotides are TGCGCCAGCAGCCATGGACAGACGAATCAGCCCCAGCATTTT.